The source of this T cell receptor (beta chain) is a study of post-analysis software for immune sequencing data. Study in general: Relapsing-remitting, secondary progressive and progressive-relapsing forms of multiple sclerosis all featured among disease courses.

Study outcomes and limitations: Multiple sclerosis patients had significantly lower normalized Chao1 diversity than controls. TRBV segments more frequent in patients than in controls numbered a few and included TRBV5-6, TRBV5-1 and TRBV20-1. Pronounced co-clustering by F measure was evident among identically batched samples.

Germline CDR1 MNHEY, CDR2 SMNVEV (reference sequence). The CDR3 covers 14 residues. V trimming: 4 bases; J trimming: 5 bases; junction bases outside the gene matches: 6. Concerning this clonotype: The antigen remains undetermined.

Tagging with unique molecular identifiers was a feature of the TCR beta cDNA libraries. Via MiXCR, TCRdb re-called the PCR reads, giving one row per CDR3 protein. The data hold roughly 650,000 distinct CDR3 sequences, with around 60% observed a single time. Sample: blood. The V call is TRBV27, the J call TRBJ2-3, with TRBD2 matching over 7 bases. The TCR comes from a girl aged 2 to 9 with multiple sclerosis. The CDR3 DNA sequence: TGTGCCAGCAGTTCACCGGGGGGAAAAGATACGCAGTATTTT. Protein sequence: CASSSPGGKDTQYF.